These 18 T cell receptor beta chains originate from one sample sequenced in a study of Ad26.COV2.S vaccination and SARS-CoV-2 variants. Treatment given: approximately 18 received Ad26.COV2.S at low or high dose, single or two shots; roughly 5 received placebo; per-sample allocation not given. Collection of the samples took place on day 63 after the first injection of vaccine or placebo. Assay used: immunoSEQ multiplex PCR; TCRdb lists only in-frame clones, some missing. The sample holds some 290,000 clones, 86% seen once. This material consisted of peripheral blood, taken in a trial of Ad26.COV2.S vaccine versus placebo. These receptors all stem from a person between 18 and 65 years old who received the Ad26.COV2.S COVID-19 vaccine or a placebo.

The chain uses TRBV7-9 and TRBJ2-3; 8 nucleotides agree with TRBD2. CDR3 size: 17 residues. Germline V lookup: CDR1 SEHNR, CDR2 FQNEAQ (reference sequence). The V segment lost 5 bases and the J segment 5 bases; nucleotides outside the gene matches: 15. For the CDR3, the DNA is TGTGCCAGCAGCCCATCGGGGGGGCCTTGGGGCGGAGATACGCAGTATTTT. Translation: CASSPSGGPWGGDTQYF.

The chain employs TRBV19 and TRBJ1-1; D not resolved. Germline V gene data show CDR1 as LNHDA and CDR2 as SQIVND (reference sequence). This CDR3 region has 15 residues. V lost 0 bases and J lost 1, with 9 bases in between. The CDR3 nucleotides are TGTGCCAGTAGTATAGATGAGGTCCAGAACACTGAAGCTTTCTTT. As protein: CASSIDEVQNTEAFF.

V gene TRBV9 combines with J gene TRBJ2-3, with a weak D call TRBD1 (5 bases). The CDR3 has 15 amino acids. CDR1 and CDR2 from the germline V gene are SGDLS and YYNGEE. Trimming took 2 bases from V and 0 from J, leaving 10 bases between them. As DNA, the CDR3 is TGTGCCAGCAGCGTTGGGGCAACTAGCACAGATACGCAGTATTTT. Translated: CASSVGATSTDTQYF.

This clone was observed a few times. The chain links TRBV7-2 to TRBJ2-3; 7 positions agree with TRBD2. J gave up 0 bases and V 1 base, and 13 bases lay outside the gene matches. CDR3 length: 19 amino acids. CDR1 is SGHTA and CDR2 is FQGNSA in the germline V gene. This CDR3 is CASSLGDRLASRSTDTQYF. The CDR3 region has the DNA TGTGCCAGCAGCTTAGGGGACCGACTAGCCTCACGAAGCACAGATACGCAGTATTTT.

CDR3 nucleotide sequence: TGTGCCAGCAGCCCCGCAGGGGCCAGAAACACCATATATTTT. Protein product: CASSPAGARNTIYF. This chain joins TRBV7-2 and TRBJ1-3, with a tentative D call TRBD1 (6 bases). The CDR3 totals 14 residues. Germline CDR1 and CDR2: SGHTA and FQGNSA. Trimming removed 5 bases from V and 5 bases from J, with 13 bases in between.

In nucleotides, the CDR3 is TGTGCCAGCAGTGAAGCGCCCCGGACAGGGGGAGGAAACACCATATATTTT. Its protein product is CASSEAPRTGGGNTIYF. The V call is TRBV2, the J call TRBJ1-3, with TRBD1 matching over 10 bases. Per the germline V gene, CDR1 is SNHLY and CDR2 is FYNNEI. Trimming removed 0 bases from V and 4 bases from J; junction bases left unmatched: 6. The CDR3 is made up of 17 amino acids.

The rearrangement joins TRBV7-2 to TRBJ2-1; TRBD2 agrees at 9 bases. Per germline, CDR1 SGHTA and CDR2 FQGNSA. V was pared by 5 bases and J by 6 bases, with 17 bases of the junction left unmatched. The CDR3 sequence is 18 residues long. CDR3 loop: CASSPRGIGGGARNEQFF. In DNA form, the CDR3 reads TGTGCCAGCAGCCCGAGGGGTATAGGCGGGGGGGCCCGCAATGAGCAGTTCTTC.

This clone was found once. CDR3 sequence reads: CASSPRNSNYGYTF. In DNA, the CDR3 is TGTGCCAGCAGTCCCAGAAATTCTAACTATGGCTACACCTTC. The V gene is TRBV27, the J gene TRBJ1-2, with no clear D. The V gene lost 5 bases and the J gene lost 0 bases, with 10 bases spanning the gap. The CDR3 length is 14 residues. Germline assignment: CDR1 MNHEY and CDR2 SMNVEV (reference sequence).

J is TRBJ2-2 and V is TRBV19; D may be TRBD1 (6 bases). This CDR3 is 15 amino acids long. Germline V gives CDR1 LNHDA, CDR2 SQIVND (reference sequence). Trimming left V 7 bases short and J 2 bases short, with 14 bases between. CDR3 loop: CASKGDGVNTGELFF. CDR3 nucleotide sequence: TGTGCCAGTAAGGGGGACGGAGTTAACACCGGGGAGCTGTTTTTT.

The V and J genes are TRBV6-6 and TRBJ1-5; 7 positions agree with TRBD1. V shed 0 bases, J shed 5 bases, and the junction held 1 base outside the gene matches. The germline CDR1 and CDR2 sequences are MNHNY and SVGAGI (reference sequence). The CDR3 covers 14 residues. The CDR3 DNA is TGTGCCAGCAGTTACTCCCAGGGGGATCAGCCCCAGCATTTT. Its translation is CASSYSQGDQPQHF.

V is TRBV7-6 and J is TRBJ2-1, with TRBD2 matching over 7 bases. V lost 5 bases and J lost 8; bases outside the gene matches: 15. This CDR3 has 16 amino acids. Looked up from germline, CDR1 is SGHVS and CDR2 is FNYEAQ. DNA of the CDR3: TGTGCCAGCAGCACAATCAGCGGGGCTACGAGGGATGAGCAGTTCTTC. It specifies CASSTISGATRDEQFF.

The rearrangement links TRBV30 to TRBJ1-3; 7 bases line up with TRBD1. The CDR3 consists of 20 residues. Germline CDR1 reads GTSNPN; CDR2 reads SVGIG (reference sequence). With V trimmed by 3 bases and J by 1 base, 21 bases remained unmatched. CDR3 protein: CAWRGALGPDRRLSGNTIYF. In DNA, the CDR3 is TGTGCCTGGAGAGGCGCTTTGGGACCGGACAGGCGGTTATCTGGAAACACCATATATTTT. Full variable domain (missing parts from reference TRBV30 and TRBJ1-3): SQTIHQWPATLVQPVGSPLSLECTVEGTSNPNLYWYRQAAGRGLQLLFYSVGIGQISSEVPQNLSASRPQDRQFILSSKKLLLSDSGFYLCAWRGALGPDRRLSGNTIYFGEGSWLTVV.

This clone was found a few times. This same CDR3 is encoded by further DNA sequences in the sample. V usage is TRBV9 and J usage is TRBJ2-1, with 7 bases that match TRBD1. Germline assignment: CDR1 SGDLS and CDR2 YYNGEE. The CDR3 contains 15 residues. Germline trimming cut 4 bases from V and 1 base from J; bases unmatched to any gene: 5. The chain's CDR3 is CASSRGGSSYNEQFF. The CDR3 region has the DNA TGTGCCAGCAGCCGAGGGGGCTCTTCCTACAATGAGCAGTTCTTC.

The J gene is TRBJ2-6, the V gene TRBV4-1; D is unclear. Germline CDR1 reads MGHRA; CDR2 reads YSYEKL. Trimming removed 3 bases from V and 0 bases from J, with 12 bases in between. The CDR3 covers 17 residues. The CDR3 loop reads CASSQDGESSGANVLTF. CDR3 DNA sequence: TGCGCCAGCAGCCAGGACGGTGAGAGCTCTGGGGCCAACGTCCTGACTTTC.

The V and J genes are TRBV18 and TRBJ1-1, with 7 positions matching TRBD1. Trimming took 6 bases from V and 4 from J; bases not matched to a gene: 8. The germline CDR1 and CDR2 sequences are KGHSH and LQKENI. The CDR3 extends over 14 amino acids. The CDR3 DNA reads as TGTGCCAGCTCGCCCGAACAGGGGTTCACTGAAGCTTTCTTT. Translation gives CASSPEQGFTEAFF.

The rearrangement uses TRBV7-9 and TRBJ2-3, with 9 positions matching TRBD1. The CDR3 extends over 14 amino acids. Unmatched junction bases numbered 3, after V lost 3 bases and J lost 5 bases. Looked up from germline, CDR1 is SEHNR and CDR2 is FQNEAQ (reference sequence). CDR3 nucleotide sequence: TGTGCCAGCAGCTTCCGGACAGGGGAAGATACGCAGTATTTT. Its translation: CASSFRTGEDTQYF.

The chain carries TRBV19 and TRBJ1-6; D is unresolved. The CDR3 extends over 18 amino acids. Deletions cut 4 bases from V and 0 bases from J, with 16 bases between. Germline CDR1 is LNHDA and CDR2 is SQIVND (reference sequence). The CDR3 spells CASSTGLPNYSYNSPLHF. The CDR3 DNA follows: TGTGCCAGTAGTACCGGCTTGCCAAATTACTCCTATAATTCACCCCTCCACTTT.

This chain links TRBV14 with TRBJ1-2; TRBD1 matches at 9 bases. Germline V gene lookup returns CDR1 SGHDN and CDR2 FVKESK. CDR3 length: 16 residues. Trimming removed 5 bases from V and 2 bases from J; junction bases left unmatched: 9. The CDR3 loop reads CASSGKRDRANYGYTF. CDR3 nucleotides: TGTGCCAGCAGCGGAAAACGGGACAGGGCCAACTATGGCTACACCTTC.